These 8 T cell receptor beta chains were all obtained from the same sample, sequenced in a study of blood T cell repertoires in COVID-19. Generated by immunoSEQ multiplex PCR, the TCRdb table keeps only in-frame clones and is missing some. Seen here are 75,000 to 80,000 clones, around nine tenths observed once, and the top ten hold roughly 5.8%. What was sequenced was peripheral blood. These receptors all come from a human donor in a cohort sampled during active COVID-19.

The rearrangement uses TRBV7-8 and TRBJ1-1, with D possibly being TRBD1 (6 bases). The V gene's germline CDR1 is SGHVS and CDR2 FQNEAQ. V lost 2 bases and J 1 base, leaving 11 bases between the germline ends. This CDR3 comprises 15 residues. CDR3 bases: TGTGCCAGCAGCTTAAACGACAGGTGGAACACTGAAGCTTTCTTT. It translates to CASSLNDRWNTEAFF.

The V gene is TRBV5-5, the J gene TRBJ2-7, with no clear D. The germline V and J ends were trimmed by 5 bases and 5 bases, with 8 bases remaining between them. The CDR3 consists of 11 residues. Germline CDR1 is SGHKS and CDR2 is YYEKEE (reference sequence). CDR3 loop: CASRRYDEQYF. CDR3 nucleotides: TGTGCCAGCAGACGGTACGACGAGCAGTACTTC. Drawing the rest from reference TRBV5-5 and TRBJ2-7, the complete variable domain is DAGVTQSPTHLIKTRGQQVTLRCSPISGHKSVSWYQQVLGQGPQFIFQYYEKEERGRGNFPDRFSARQFPNYSSELNVNALLLGDSALYLCASRRYDEQYFGPGTRLTVT.

CDR3 loop: CASSVDIRTSVIERDTQYF. Written as DNA, the CDR3 is TGTGCCAGCAGCGTAGACATCCGGACTAGCGTTATCGAAAGGGATACGCAGTATTTT. The chain has TRBV9 and TRBJ2-3; 9 nucleotides agree with TRBD2. Germline V gene sequence: CDR1 SGDLS, CDR2 YYNGEE. The CDR3 length is 19 residues. With 0 bases clipped from V and 6 bases from J, the junction kept 17 bases outside the gene matches.

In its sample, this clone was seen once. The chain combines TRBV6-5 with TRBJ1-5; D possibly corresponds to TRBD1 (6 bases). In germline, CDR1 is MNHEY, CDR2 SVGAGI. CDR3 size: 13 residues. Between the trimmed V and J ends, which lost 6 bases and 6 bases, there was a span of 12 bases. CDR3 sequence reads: CASRSRGSQPQHF. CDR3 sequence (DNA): TGTGCCAGCAGAAGCAGGGGCTCTCAGCCCCAGCATTTT.

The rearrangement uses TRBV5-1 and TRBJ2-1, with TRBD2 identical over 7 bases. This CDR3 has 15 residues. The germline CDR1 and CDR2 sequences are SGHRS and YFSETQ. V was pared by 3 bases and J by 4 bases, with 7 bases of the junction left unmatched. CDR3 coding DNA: TGCGCCAGCAGCTCCAGCGGGGCCCTTTACAATGAGCAGTTCTTC. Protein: CASSSSGALYNEQFF. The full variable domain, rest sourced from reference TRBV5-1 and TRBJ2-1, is KAGVTQTPRYLIKTRGQQVTLSCSPISGHRSVSWYQQTPGQGLQFLFEYFSETQRNKGNFPGRFSGRQFSNSRSEMNVSTLELGDSALYLCASSSSGALYNEQFFGPGTRLTVL.

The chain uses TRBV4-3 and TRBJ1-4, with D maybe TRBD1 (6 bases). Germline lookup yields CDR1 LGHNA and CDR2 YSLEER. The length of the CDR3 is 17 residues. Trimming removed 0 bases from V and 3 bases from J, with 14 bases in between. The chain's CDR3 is CASSQDRIQGPNEKLFF. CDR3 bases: TGCGCCAGCAGCCAAGATAGGATACAGGGCCCTAATGAAAAACTGTTTTTT.

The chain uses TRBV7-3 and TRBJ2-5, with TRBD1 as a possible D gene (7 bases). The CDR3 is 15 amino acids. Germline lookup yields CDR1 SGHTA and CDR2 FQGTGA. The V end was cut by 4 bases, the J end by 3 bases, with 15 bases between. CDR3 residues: CASSSGGRTEETQYF. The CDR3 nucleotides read TGTGCCAGCAGCTCAGGGGGGCGTACGGAAGAGACCCAGTACTTC.

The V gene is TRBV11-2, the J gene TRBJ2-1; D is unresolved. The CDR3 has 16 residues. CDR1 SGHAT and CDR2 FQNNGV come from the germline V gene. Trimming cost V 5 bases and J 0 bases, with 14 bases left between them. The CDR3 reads CASSDLLADSYNEQFF. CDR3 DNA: TGTGCCAGCAGCGACCTCCTTGCGGACTCCTACAATGAGCAGTTCTTC.